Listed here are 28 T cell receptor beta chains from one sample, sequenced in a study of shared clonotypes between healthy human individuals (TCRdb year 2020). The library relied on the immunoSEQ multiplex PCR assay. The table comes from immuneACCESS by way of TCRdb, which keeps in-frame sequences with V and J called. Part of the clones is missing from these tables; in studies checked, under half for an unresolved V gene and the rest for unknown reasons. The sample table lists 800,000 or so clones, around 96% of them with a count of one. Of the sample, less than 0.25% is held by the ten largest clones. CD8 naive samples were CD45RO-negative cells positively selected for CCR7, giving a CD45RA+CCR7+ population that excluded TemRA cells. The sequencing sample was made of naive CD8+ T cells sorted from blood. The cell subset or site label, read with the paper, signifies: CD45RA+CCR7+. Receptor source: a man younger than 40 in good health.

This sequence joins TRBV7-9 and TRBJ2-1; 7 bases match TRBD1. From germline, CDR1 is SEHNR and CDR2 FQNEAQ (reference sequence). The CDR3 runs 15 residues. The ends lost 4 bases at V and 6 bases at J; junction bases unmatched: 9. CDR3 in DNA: TGTGCCAGCAGCTCCCCCCTGACAGGGCTCAATGAGCAGTTCTTC. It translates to CASSSPLTGLNEQFF. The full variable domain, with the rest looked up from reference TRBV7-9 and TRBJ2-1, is DTGVSQNPRHKITKRGQNVTFRCDPISEHNRLYWYRQTLGQGPEFLTYFQNEAQLEKSRLLSDRFSAERPKGSFSTLEIQRTEQGDSAMYLCASSSPLTGLNEQFFGPGTRLTVL.

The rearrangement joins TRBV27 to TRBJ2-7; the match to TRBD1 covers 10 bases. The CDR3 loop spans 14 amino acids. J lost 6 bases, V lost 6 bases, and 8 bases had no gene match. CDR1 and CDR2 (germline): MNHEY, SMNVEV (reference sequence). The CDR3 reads CASSRDRGGREQYF. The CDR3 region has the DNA TGTGCCAGCAGCCGGGACAGGGGAGGTCGCGAGCAGTACTTC.

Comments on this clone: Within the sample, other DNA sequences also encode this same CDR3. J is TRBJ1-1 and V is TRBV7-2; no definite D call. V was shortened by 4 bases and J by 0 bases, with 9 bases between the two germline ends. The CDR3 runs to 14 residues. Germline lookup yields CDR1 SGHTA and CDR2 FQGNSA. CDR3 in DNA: TGTGCCAGCAGCTGGACGGGAATGAACACTGAAGCTTTCTTT. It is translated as CASSWTGMNTEAFF.

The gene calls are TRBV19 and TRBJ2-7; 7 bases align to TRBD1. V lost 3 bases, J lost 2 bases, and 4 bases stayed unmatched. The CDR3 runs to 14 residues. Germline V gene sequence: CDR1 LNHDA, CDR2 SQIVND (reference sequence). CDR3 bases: TGTGCCAGTAGTATGATCGGGACAGCCTACGAGCAGTACTTC. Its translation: CASSMIGTAYEQYF. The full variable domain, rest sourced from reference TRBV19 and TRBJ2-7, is DGGITQSPKYLFRKEGQNVTLSCEQNLNHDAMYWYRQDPGQGLRLIYYSQIVNDFQKGDIAEGYSVSREKKESFPLTVTSAQKNPTAFYLCASSMIGTAYEQYFGPGTRLTVT.

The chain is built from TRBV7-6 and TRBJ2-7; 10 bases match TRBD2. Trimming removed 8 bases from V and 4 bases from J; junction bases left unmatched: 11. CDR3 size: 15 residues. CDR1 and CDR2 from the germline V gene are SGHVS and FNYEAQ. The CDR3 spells CASADALAGVYEQYF. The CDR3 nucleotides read TGTGCCAGCGCTGATGCGCTAGCGGGAGTTTACGAGCAGTACTTC.

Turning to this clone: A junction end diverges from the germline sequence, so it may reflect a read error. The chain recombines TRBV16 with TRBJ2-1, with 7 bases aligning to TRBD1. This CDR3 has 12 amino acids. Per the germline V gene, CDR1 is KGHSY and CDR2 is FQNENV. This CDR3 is CASSQTPDREIF. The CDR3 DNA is TGTGCCAGCAGCCAGACACCCGACAGGGAGATCTTC.

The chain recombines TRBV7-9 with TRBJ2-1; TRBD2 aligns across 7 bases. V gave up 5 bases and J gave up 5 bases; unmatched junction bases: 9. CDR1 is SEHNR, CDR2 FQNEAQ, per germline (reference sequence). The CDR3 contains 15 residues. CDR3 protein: CASSQNGGSHNEQFF. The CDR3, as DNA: TGTGCCAGCAGCCAAAACGGCGGGAGCCACAATGAGCAGTTCTTC.

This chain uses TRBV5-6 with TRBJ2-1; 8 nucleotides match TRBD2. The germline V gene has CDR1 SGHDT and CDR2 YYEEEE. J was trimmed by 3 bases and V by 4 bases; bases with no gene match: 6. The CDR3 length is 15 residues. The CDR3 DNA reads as TGTGCCAGCAGCCATGTAGCGGGGTACTACAATGAGCAGTTCTTC. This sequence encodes CASSHVAGYYNEQFF.

CDR3 region: CASIRSVGQKETQYF. DNA of the CDR3: TGTGCCAGCATCCGTTCCGTTGGACAGAAAGAGACCCAGTACTTC. The chain combines TRBV7-9 with TRBJ2-5, with D possibly matching TRBD1 (6 bases). The ends were cut back, 7 bases at V and 3 bases at J, with 18 bases in the middle. Per germline, CDR1 SEHNR and CDR2 FQNEAQ (reference sequence). This CDR3 comprises 15 residues.

CDR3 amino acids: CASSPRTSGSAHNEQFF. The CDR3 bases are TGCGCCAGCAGCCCTCGGACTAGCGGGAGTGCCCACAATGAGCAGTTCTTC. V gene TRBV4-3 combines with J gene TRBJ2-1; 13 bases are shared with TRBD2. The CDR3 is 17 amino acids. J was trimmed by 5 bases and V by 4 bases; bases with no gene match: 8. CDR1 LGHNA and CDR2 YSLEER come from the germline V gene.

The CDR3 nucleotides read TGTGCCAGCAGTGTCGTCATGACCTACGAGCAGTACTTC. Translating it yields CASSVVMTYEQYF. This rearrangement joins TRBV6-1 to TRBJ2-7; D gene ambiguous. This CDR3 spans 13 amino acids. Trimming cost V 4 bases and J 2 bases, with 9 bases left between them. Germline-derived CDR1 and CDR2 are MNHNS and SASEGT.

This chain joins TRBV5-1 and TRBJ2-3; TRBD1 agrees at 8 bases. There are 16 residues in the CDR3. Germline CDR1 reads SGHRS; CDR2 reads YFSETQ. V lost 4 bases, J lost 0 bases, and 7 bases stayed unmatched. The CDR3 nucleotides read TGCGCCAGCAGCCCGCAGGGGGCCACCAGCACAGATACGCAGTATTTT. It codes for CASSPQGATSTDTQYF.

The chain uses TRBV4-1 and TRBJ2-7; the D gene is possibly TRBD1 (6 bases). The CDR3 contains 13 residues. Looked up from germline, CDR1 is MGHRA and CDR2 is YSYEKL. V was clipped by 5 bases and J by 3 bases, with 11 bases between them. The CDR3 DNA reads TGCGCCAGCAGCACCACGGACAGCTACGAGCAGTACTTC. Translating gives CASSTTDSYEQYF.

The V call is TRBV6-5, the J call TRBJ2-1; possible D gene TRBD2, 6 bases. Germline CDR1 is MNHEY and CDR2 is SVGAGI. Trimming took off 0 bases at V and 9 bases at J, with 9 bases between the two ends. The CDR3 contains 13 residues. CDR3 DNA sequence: TGTGCCAGCAGTTACTCCCGGGGGAGTGAGCAGTTCTTC. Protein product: CASSYSRGSEQFF.

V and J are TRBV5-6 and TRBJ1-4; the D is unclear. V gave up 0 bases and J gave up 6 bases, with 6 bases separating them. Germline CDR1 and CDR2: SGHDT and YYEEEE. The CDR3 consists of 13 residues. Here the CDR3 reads CASSLEQYEKLFF. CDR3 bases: TGTGCCAGCAGCTTGGAACAATATGAAAAACTGTTTTTT.

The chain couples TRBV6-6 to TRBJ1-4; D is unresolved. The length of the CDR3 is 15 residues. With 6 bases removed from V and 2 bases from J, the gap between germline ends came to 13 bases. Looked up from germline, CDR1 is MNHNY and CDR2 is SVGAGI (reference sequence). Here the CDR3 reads CASSLQGRTNEKLFF. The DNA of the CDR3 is TGTGCCAGCAGCTTACAAGGGAGGACTAATGAAAAACTGTTTTTT.

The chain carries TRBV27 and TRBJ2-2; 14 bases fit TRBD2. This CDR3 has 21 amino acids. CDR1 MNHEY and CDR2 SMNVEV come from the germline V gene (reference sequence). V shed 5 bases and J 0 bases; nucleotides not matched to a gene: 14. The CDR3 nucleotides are TGTGCCAGCAGTCCGACAGGGCCGGGACTAGCGGGGGAGGCGAACACCGGGGAGCTGTTTTTT. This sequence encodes CASSPTGPGLAGEANTGELFF.

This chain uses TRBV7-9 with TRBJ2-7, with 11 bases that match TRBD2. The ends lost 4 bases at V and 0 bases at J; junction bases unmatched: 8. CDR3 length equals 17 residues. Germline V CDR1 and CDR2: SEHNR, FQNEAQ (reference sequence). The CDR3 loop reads CASSSTSGGLSSYEQYF. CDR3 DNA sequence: TGTGCCAGCAGCTCCACTAGCGGGGGCTTAAGCTCCTACGAGCAGTACTTC.

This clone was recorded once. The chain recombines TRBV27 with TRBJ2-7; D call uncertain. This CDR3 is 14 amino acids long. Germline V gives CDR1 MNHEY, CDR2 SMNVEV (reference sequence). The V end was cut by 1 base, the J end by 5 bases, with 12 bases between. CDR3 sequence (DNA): TGTGCCAGCAGTTTATTGGGCCCCTCGAACGAGCAGTACTTC. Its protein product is CASSLLGPSNEQYF.

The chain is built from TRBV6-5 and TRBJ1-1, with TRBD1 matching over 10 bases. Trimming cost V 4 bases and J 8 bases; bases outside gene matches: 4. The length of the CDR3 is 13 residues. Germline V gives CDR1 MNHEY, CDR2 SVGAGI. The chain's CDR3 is CASSLGQGKEAFF. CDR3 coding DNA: TGTGCCAGCAGTTTGGGACAGGGGAAGGAAGCTTTCTTT.

CDR3 DNA: TGTGCCAGCAGCGTAGGGTCAGTCGGAGGGACGTTGAATGAAAAACTGTTTTTT. It codes for CASSVGSVGGTLNEKLFF. The chain is built from TRBV9 and TRBJ1-4, with D perhaps TRBD1 (5 bases). Trimming took 0 bases from V and 5 from J, leaving 20 bases between them. This CDR3 has 18 amino acids. The germline V gene encodes CDR1 SGDLS and CDR2 YYNGEE.

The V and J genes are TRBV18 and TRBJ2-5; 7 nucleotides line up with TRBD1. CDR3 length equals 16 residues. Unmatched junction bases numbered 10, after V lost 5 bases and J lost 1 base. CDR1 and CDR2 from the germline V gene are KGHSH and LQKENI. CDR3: CASSSDIGQVQETQYF. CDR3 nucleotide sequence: TGTGCCAGCTCATCCGACATAGGACAGGTCCAAGAGACCCAGTACTTC.

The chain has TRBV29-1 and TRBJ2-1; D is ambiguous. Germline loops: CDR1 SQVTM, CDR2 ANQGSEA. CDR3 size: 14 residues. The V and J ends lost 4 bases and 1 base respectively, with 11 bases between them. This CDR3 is CSVGALDSYNEQFF. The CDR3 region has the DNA TGCAGCGTTGGAGCCCTCGATTCCTACAATGAGCAGTTCTTC.

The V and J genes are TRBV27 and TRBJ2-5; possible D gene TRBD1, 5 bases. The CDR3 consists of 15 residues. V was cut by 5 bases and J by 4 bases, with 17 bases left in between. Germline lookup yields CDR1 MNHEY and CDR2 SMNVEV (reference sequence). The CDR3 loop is CASSLGPTPAETQYF. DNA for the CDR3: TGTGCCAGCAGTCTGGGGCCTACACCCGCAGAGACCCAGTACTTC.

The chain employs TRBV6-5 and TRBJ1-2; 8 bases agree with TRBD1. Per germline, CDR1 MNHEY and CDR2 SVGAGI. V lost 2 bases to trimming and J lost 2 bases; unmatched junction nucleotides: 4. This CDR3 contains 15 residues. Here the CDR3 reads CASSYGQGANYGYTF. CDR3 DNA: TGTGCCAGCAGTTACGGACAGGGAGCGAACTATGGCTACACCTTC.

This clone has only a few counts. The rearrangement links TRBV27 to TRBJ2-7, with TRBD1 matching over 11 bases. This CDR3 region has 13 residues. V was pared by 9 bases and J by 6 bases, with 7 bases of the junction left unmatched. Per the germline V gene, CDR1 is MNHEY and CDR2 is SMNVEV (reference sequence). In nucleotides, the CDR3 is TGTGCCAGTAAGACCGGGACAGGGGGCGAGCAGTACTTC. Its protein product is CASKTGTGGEQYF.

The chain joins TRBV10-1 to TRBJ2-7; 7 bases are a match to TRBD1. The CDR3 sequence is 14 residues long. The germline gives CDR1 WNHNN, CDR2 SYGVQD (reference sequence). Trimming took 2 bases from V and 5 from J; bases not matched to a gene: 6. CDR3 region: CASSEDREGHEQYF. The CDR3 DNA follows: TGCGCCAGCAGTGAGGACAGGGAAGGACACGAGCAGTACTTC.

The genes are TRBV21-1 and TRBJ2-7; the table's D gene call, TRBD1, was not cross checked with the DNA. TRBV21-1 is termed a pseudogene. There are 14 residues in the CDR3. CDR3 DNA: TGTGCCAGCAGCAAAAAGTGCAGGGGTGGTGAGCAGTACTTC. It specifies CASSKKCRGGEQYF.